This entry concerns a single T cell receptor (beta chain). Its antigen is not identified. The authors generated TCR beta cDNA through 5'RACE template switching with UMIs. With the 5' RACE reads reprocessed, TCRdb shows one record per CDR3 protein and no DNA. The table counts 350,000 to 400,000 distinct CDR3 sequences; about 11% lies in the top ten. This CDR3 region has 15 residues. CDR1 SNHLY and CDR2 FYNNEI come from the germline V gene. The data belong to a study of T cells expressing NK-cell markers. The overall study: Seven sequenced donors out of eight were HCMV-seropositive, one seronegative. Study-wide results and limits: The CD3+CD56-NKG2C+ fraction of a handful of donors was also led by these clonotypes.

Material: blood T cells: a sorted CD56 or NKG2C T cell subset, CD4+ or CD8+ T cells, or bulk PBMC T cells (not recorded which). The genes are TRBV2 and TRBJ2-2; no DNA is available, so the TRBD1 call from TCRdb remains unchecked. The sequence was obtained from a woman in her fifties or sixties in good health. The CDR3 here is CASSPEQGIGGELFF. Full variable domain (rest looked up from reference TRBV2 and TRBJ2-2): EPEVTQTPSHQVTQMGQEVILRCVPISNHLYFYWYRQILGQKVEFLVSFYNNEISEKSEIFDDQFSVERPDGSNFTLKIRSTKLEDSAMYFCASSPEQGIGGELFFGEGSRLTVL.